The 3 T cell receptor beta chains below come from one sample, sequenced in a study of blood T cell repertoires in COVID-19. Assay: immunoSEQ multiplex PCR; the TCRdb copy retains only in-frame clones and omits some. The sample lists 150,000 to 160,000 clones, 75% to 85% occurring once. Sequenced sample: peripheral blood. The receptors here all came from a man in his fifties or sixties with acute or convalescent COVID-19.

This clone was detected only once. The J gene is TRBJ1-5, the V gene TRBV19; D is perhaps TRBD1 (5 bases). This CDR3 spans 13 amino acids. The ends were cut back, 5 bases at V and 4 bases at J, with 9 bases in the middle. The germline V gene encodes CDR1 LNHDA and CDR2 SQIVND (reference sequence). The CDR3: CASSGGRNQPQHF. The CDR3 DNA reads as TGTGCCAGTAGTGGGGGGAGAAATCAGCCCCAGCATTTT.

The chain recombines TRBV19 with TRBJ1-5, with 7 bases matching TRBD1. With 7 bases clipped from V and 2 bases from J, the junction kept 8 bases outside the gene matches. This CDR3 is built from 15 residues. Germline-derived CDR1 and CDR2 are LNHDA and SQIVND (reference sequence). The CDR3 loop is CASNEGGGGNQPQHF. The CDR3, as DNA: TGTGCCAGTAACGAAGGGGGCGGAGGCAATCAGCCCCAGCATTTT. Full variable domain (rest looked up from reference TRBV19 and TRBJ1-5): DGGITQSPKYLFRKEGQNVTLSCEQNLNHDAMYWYRQDPGQGLRLIYYSQIVNDFQKGDIAEGYSVSREKKESFPLTVTSAQKNPTAFYLCASNEGGGGNQPQHFGDGTRLSIL.

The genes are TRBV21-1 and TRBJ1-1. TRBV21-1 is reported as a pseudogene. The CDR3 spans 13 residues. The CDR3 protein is CASSWAGQSEAFF. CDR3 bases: TGTGCCAGCAGCTGGGCGGGGCAGTCTGAAGCTTTCTTT.